This is a list of T cell receptor beta chains from one sample in a study of T cells after posttransplantation cyclophosphamide. Assay used: immunoSEQ multiplex PCR; TCRdb lists only in-frame clones, some missing. The sample has 30,000 to 45,000 clones; around four fifths are singletons. The material was CD4+ T cells sorted from blood, obtained approximately 1,900 days after a stem cell transplant with posttransplant cyclophosphamide. These receptors were taken from a female patient between 35 and 55 years old who received an allogeneic stem cell transplant from a related donor, was CMV-positive, and had no GVHD. Some T cells may originate from the graft donor. The CDR3 runs from the conserved cysteine through the conserved F or W.

>TRBV5-1|TRBJ1-1
CASSREIRDRGNTEAFF
>TRBV5-8|TRBJ1-1
CASSARFEAFF
>TRBV7-3|TRBJ2-2
CASSPLPGGGNTGELFF
>TRBV19|TRBJ2-7
CASSIGPGQGSYEQYF
>TRBV18|TRBJ1-2
CASSPSSPEITMGYTF
>TRBV7-6|TRBJ2-3
CASSLGRGADTQYF
>TRBV7-9|TRBJ1-6
CASSLGFSGLDSPLHF
>TRBV5-1|TRBJ2-1
CASRVQGANSYNEQFF
>TRBV11-1|TRBJ1-2
CASSYTGYDGYTF
>TRBV7-3|TRBJ2-1
CASSLRSARGLALSSYNEQFF
>TRBV2|TRBJ2-2
CATKAGGNTGELFF
>TRBV19|TRBJ1-5
CASKEWEQVNQPQHF
>TRBV6-1|TRBJ1-6
CASSGHRGSNSPLHF
>TRBV19|TRBJ2-3
CASSRLAGGSDTQYF
>TRBV2|TRBJ1-5
CASSSLSRDQPQHF
>TRBV19|TRBJ2-6
CASKGGSSGANVLTF
>TRBV10-3|TRBJ1-5
CAISEQQRNQPQHF
>TRBV27|TRBJ2-3
CASSSMTLSTDTQYF
>TRBV7-8|TRBJ1-2
CASSSLNPPGFYGYTF
>TRBV9|TRBJ2-2
CASSGPPPGLVTGELFF
>TRBV10-3|TRBJ2-2
CAISETASGGTNTGELFF
>TRBV6-5|TRBJ2-7
CASSYGTLSYEQYF
>TRBV19|TRBJ2-5
CASSHLPGGGQETQYF
>TRBV19|TRBJ2-1
CASYDWASPSNEQFF
>TRBV5-1|TRBJ1-6
CASSLAGRSPLHF
>TRBV7-9|TRBJ1-5
CASTPTADSNQPQHF
>TRBV5-1|TRBJ1-5
CASSLDGIANQPQHF
>TRBV5-1|TRBJ1-4
CASRGLGEEKLFF
>TRBV6-6|TRBJ2-7
CASSPLERGRDRKYF
>TRBV18|TRBJ1-1
CASSPTDRGRTEAFF
>TRBV6-5|TRBJ2-7
CASSMGGGGLYEQYF
>TRBV9|TRBJ2-3
CASSVTSGGPRTDTQYF
>TRBV29-1|TRBJ2-5
CSVREGGETQYF
>TRBV7-2|TRBJ2-6
CASSLPGTGANVLTF
>TRBV25-1|TRBJ2-7
CASSVRDTYEQYF
>TRBV9|TRBJ1-4
CASSAQGPPDGKLFF
>TRBV2|TRBJ2-1
CAGWTSPPSSYNEQFF
>TRBV6-6|TRBJ2-1
CASRSPTGNEQFF
>TRBV18|TRBJ2-3
CASSPVGATDTQYF
>TRBV23-1|TRBJ1-6
CASSQGGGQGESPLHF
>TRBV19|TRBJ2-2
CASKAGALTTGELFF
>TRBV4-2|TRBJ1-4
CASSPAEGTNEKLFF
>TRBV18|TRBJ1-5
CASSSRQGNQPQHF
>TRBV25-1|TRBJ2-5
CASSGDGFGRETQYF
>TRBV28|TRBJ1-2
CASSPSTGLIYGYTF
>TRBV28|TRBJ2-1
CASRESGFQFF
>TRBV2|TRBJ2-3
CASTGTSGGFTDTQYF
>TRBV6-6|TRBJ2-2
CASRFSTGWTGELFF
>TRBV7-8|TRBJ2-7
CASSLGTAYEQYF
>TRBV5-1|TRBJ1-4
CASSLRQGGTTNEKLFF
>TRBV5-4|TRBJ2-7
CASSLALSGDYEQYF
>TRBV19|TRBJ1-5
CASSLRPPGGESNQPQHF
>TRBV7-9|TRBJ2-2
CASSSPMKGAGELFF
>TRBV6-6|TRBJ2-1
CAGSRGGDNEQFF
>TRBV19|TRBJ2-6
CASSIDPTAPGANVLTF
>TRBV7-6|TRBJ2-3
CASSGGGDTQYF
>TRBV2|TRBJ1-3
CASSEIIRENTIYF
>TRBV28|TRBJ1-2
CASSIPGHYGYTF
>TRBV6-1|TRBJ1-1
CASSVQGANTEAFF
>TRBV6-1|TRBJ2-4
CASSEQGNPKNIQYF